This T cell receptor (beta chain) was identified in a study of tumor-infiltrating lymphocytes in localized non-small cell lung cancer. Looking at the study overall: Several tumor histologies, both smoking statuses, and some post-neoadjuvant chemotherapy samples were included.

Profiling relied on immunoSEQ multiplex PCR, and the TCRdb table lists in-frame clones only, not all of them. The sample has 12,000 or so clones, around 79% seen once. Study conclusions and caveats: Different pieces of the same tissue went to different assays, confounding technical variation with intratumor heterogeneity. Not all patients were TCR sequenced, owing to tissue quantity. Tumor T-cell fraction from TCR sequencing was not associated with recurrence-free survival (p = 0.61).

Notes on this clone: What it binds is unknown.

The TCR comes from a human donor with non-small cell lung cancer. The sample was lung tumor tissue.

The CDR3 spells CATSRDYLGQETQYF. In DNA, the CDR3 is TGTGCCACCAGCAGAGATTACCTGGGACAAGAGACCCAGTACTTC. This chain links TRBV15 with TRBJ2-5, with no clear D. CDR1 is LNHNV and CDR2 is YYDKDF in the germline V gene (reference sequence). Trimming stripped 0 bases from V and 2 bases from J, with 10 bases between. The length of the CDR3 is 15 residues.